The text below deals with one TCR beta chain. Its cognate antigen is unknown. Libraries were prepared by immunoSEQ multiplex PCR; TCRdb keeps only in-frame clonotypes and omits some of them. The top ten hold around 0.88% of the sample, which has about 310,000 clones, roughly 88% seen once. V lost 7 bases and J 2 bases, leaving 13 bases between the germline ends. The CDR3 contains 14 residues. Germline CDR1 reads MNHNY; CDR2 reads SVGAGI (reference sequence). This entry belongs to a study of cytomegalovirus exposure and HLA in healthy donors. Study-level findings and limits: TCR clusters originating in the first cohort tended to co-occur in the approximately 120 validation repertoires, according to a later analysis. Rarity characterized most TCR sequences, yet some public TCRs appeared in many donors.

The chain carries TRBV6-6 and TRBJ2-3, with TRBD1 as a possible D gene (5 bases). Sequenced sample: PBMCs. This clonotype was sampled from a man aged 25 to 40 in good health and CMV-seronegative. This chain's CDR3 is CASKLGRLTDTQYF. Written as DNA, the CDR3 is TGTGCCAGCAAATTGGGGCGGCTCACAGATACGCAGTATTTT.